These 4 T cell receptor beta chains came from one sample sequenced in a study of tumor-infiltrating lymphocytes in glioblastoma multiforme. Multiple V-beta primers and a C-beta primer amplified TCRB from RNA. TCRdb reanalysed the multiplex PCR reads using MiXCR and keeps one entry per CDR3 protein. Seen here are tens of thousands of distinct CDR3 sequences, approximately 60% observed once, and the top ten hold around 34%. Sequencing was done on a sample of brain tumor tissue. Source of these receptors: a male donor with glioblastoma.

Notes on this clonotype: It may be a read error: a sequence one base away is much more abundant. The rearrangement joins TRBV5-1 to TRBJ2-3; 10 nucleotides agree with TRBD2. The V segment lost 0 bases and the J segment 3 bases; nucleotides outside the gene matches: 7. The CDR3 loop spans 17 amino acids. The V gene's germline CDR1 is SGHRS and CDR2 YFSETQ. This CDR3 reads CASSLAIAGGWTDTQYF. The CDR3 DNA is TGCGCCAGCAGCTTGGCCATAGCGGGAGGATGGACAGATACGCAGTATTTT.

On this clonotype itself: The germline gene is not matched at one end of the junction; a read error may be the cause. This chain uses TRBV4-2 with TRBJ2-3; 8 bases line up with TRBD2. The CDR3 covers 15 residues. In germline, CDR1 is LGHNA, CDR2 YNFKEQ. CDR3 loop: CVSTLLADFTDMQYF. CDR3 bases: TGTGTCAGCACCCTACTAGCGGATTTCACAGATATGCAGTATTTT.

In this sample, this clonotype turned up once. The junction departs from the called germline gene at one end, perhaps through a read error. V is TRBV4-2 and J is TRBJ2-6; the D is unclear. The CDR3 consists of 14 residues. The V gene's germline CDR1 is LGHNA and CDR2 YNFKEQ. Here the CDR3 reads CACTRSDGANVLTF. CDR3 DNA: TGCGCCTGCACCCGATCGGACGGGGCCAACGTCCTGACTTTC.

Details on this clonotype: At one end the junction does not follow the germline gene, possibly because of a read error. The CDR3 protein is CSANDQGYGQYF. The CDR3 nucleotides are TGCAGTGCTAACGATCAGGGCTACGGGCAGTACTTT. The chain recombines TRBV20-1 with TRBJ2-7; TRBD1 is a possible D gene (5 bases). Germline values: CDR1 DFQATT, CDR2 SNEGSKA (reference sequence). The CDR3 length is 12 residues.